The entry below describes one T cell receptor (beta chain). The data were taken from a study of control samples from healthy donors and cancer patients. Per the germline V gene, CDR1 is SGHRS and CDR2 is YFSETQ. The CDR3 runs 15 residues. V lost 0 bases, J lost 1 base, and 5 bases lay in between. Assay: immunoSEQ multiplex PCR; the TCRdb copy retains only in-frame clones and omits some. The data hold 25,000 to 30,000 clones, with 65% to 90% observed a single time. The source of this sequence is a woman aged 55-70 years with head and neck cancer. V is TRBV5-1 and J is TRBJ1-6; D is unresolved. The sequenced material came from PBMCs. The CDR3 DNA follows: TGCGCCAGCAGCTTGGACGGTTCCTATAATTCACCCCTCCACTTT. Translation: CASSLDGSYNSPLHF.